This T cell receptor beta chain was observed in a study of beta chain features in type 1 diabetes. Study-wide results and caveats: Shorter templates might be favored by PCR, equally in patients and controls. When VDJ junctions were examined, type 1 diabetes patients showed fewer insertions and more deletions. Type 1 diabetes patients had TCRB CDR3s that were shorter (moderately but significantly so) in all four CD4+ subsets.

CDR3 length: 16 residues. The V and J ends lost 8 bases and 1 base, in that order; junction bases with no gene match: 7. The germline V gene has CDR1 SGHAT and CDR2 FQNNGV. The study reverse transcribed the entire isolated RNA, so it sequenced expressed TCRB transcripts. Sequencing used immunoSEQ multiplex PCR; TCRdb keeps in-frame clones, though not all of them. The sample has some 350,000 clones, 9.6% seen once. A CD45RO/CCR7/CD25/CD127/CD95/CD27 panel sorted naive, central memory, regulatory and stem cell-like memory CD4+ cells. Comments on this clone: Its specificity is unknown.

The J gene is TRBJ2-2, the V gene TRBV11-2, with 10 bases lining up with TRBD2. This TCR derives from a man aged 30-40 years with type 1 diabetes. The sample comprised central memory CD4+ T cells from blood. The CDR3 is CASGGWTSGNTGELFF. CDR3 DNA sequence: TGTGCCAGCGGGGGGTGGACTAGCGGGAACACCGGGGAGCTGTTTTTT.